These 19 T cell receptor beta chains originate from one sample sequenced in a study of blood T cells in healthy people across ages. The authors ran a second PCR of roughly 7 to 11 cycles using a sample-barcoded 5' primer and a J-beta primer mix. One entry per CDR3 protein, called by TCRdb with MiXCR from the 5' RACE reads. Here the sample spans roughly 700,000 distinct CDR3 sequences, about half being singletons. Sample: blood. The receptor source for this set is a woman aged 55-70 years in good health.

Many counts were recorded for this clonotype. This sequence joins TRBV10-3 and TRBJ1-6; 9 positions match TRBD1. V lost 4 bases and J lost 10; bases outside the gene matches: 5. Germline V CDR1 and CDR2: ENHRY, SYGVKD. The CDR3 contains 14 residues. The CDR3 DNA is TGTGCCATCAGTGGGGACAGGGACGGCTCACCCCTCCACTTT. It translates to CAISGDRDGSPLHF.

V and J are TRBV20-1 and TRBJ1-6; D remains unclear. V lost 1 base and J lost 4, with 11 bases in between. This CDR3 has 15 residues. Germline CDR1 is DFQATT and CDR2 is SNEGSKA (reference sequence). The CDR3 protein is CSARVVPGYNSPLHF. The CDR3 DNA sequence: TGCAGTGCTAGAGTGGTGCCAGGATATAATTCACCCCTCCACTTT.

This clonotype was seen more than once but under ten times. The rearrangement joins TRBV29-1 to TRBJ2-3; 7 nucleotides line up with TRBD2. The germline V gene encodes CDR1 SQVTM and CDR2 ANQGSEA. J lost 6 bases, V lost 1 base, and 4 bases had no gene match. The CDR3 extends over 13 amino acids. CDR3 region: CSVEVTSADTQYF. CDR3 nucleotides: TGCAGCGTTGAAGTAACTAGCGCCGATACGCAGTATTTT.

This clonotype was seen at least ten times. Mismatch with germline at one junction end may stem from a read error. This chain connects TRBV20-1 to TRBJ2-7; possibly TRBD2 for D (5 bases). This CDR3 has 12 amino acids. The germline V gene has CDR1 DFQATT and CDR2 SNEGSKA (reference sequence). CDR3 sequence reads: CSAPGLSSEQYF. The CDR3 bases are TGCAGTGCTCCCGGACTGTCCTCCGAGCAGTACTTC.

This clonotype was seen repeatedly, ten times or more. As DNA, the CDR3 is TGCAGTGCTAATACGGGTTTAGGGCAGCCCCAGCATTTT. The encoded protein is CSANTGLGQPQHF. This chain joins TRBV20-1 and TRBJ1-5, with D unclear. Germline lookup yields CDR1 DFQATT and CDR2 SNEGSKA (reference sequence). The CDR3 has 13 amino acids. V lost 4 bases and J lost 7, with 14 bases in between.

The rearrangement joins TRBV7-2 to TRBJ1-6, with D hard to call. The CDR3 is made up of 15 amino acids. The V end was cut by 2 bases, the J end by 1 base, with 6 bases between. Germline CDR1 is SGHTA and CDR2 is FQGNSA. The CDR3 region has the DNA TGTGCCAGCAGCTTACTAGGATCCTATAATTCACCCCTCCACTTT. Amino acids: CASSLLGSYNSPLHF.

The CDR3, as DNA: TGTGCCAGCAGCTTAGGGCTAGCGGGAGGGGGCCAAGAGACCCAGTACTTC. It is translated as CASSLGLAGGGQETQYF. The J gene is TRBJ2-5, the V gene TRBV7-6; TRBD2 aligns across 12 bases. Unmatched junction bases numbered 4, after V lost 1 base and J lost 1 base. The CDR3 sequence is 17 residues long. Germline CDR1 is SGHVS and CDR2 is FNYEAQ.

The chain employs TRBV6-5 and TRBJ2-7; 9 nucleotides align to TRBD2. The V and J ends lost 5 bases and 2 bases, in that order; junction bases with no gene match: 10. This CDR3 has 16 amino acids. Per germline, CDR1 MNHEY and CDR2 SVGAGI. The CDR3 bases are TGTGCCAGCAGTAAAAATAGCGGGAGTTATCCCTACGAGCAGTACTTC. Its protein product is CASSKNSGSYPYEQYF.

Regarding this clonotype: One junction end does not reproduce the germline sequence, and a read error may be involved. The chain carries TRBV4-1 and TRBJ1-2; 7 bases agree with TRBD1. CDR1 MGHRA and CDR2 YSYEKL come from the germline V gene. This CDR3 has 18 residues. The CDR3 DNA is TGCGCCGGCAGCCTTCCAGCATTCGGGACAGCCTCTAACTATGGCTACACCTTC. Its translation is CAGSLPAFGTASNYGYTF.

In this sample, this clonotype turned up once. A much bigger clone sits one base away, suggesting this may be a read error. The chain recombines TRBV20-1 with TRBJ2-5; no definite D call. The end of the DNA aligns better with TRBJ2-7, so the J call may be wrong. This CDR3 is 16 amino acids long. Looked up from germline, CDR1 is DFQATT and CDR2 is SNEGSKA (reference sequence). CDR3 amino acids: CSARDAETQDGYEQYF. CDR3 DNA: TGCAGTGCTAGAGATGCCGAGACGCAAGACGGCTACGAGCAGTACTTC.

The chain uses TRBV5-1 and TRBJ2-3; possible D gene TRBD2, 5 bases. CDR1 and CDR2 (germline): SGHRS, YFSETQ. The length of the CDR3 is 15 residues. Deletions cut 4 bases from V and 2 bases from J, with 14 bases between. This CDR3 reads CASSVGRGNTDTQYF. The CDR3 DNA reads TGCGCCAGCAGCGTAGGACGGGGTAACACAGATACGCAGTATTTT.

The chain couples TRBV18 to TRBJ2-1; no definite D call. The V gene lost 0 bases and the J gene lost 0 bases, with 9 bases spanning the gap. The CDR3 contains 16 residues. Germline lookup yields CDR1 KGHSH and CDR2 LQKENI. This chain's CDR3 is CASSPPNGFSYNEQFF. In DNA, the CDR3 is TGTGCCAGCTCACCACCGAACGGGTTCTCCTACAATGAGCAGTTCTTC.

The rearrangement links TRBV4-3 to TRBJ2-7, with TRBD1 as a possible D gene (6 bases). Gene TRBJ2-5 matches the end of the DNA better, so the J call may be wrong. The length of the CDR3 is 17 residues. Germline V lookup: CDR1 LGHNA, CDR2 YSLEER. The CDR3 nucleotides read TGCGCCAGCAGCCACGATTGGGGACGGGCCCAGGGGGAGACCCAGTACTTC. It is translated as CASSHDWGRAQGETQYF.

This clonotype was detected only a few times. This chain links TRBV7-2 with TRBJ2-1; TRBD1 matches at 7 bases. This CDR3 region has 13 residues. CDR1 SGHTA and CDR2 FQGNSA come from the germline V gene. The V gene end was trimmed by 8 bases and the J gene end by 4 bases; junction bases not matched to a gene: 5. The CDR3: CASGTELYNEQFF. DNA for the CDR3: TGTGCCAGCGGGACAGAACTGTACAATGAGCAGTTCTTC.

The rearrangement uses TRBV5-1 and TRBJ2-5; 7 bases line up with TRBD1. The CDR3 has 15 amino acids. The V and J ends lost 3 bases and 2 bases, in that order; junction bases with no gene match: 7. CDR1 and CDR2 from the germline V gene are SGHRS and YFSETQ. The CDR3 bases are TGCGCCAGCAGCTCACGAACAGGGGCTCAAGAGACCCAGTACTTC. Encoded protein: CASSSRTGAQETQYF.

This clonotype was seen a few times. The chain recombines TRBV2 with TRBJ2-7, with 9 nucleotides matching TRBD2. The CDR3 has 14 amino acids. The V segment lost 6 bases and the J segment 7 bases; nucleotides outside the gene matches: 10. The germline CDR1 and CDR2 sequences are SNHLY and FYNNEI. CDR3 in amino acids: CASRKGTSYNEQYF. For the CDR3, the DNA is TGTGCCAGCAGAAAGGGGACTAGCTACAATGAGCAGTACTTC.

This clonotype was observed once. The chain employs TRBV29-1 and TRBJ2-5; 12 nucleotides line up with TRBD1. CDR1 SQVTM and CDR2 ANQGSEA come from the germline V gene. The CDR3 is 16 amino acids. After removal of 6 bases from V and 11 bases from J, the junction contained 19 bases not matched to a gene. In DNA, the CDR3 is TGCAGCGTCCAAGGATACGGGACAGGGGGCCGGAATGAGCAGTACTTC. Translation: CSVQGYGTGGRNEQYF.

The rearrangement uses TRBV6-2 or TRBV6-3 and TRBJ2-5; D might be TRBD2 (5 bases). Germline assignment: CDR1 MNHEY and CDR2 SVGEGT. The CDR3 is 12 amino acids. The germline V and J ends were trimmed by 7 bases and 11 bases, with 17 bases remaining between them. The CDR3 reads CASKLRTEEQYF. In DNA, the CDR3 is TGTGCCAGCAAACTACGTACGGAGGAGCAGTACTTC.

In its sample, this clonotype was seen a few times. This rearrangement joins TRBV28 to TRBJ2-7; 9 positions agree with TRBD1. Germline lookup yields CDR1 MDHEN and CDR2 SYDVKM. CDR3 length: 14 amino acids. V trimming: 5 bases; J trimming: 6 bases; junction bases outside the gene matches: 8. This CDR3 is CASSPGTGHREQYF. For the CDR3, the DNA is TGTGCCAGCAGTCCCGGGACAGGGCACCGCGAGCAGTACTTC.